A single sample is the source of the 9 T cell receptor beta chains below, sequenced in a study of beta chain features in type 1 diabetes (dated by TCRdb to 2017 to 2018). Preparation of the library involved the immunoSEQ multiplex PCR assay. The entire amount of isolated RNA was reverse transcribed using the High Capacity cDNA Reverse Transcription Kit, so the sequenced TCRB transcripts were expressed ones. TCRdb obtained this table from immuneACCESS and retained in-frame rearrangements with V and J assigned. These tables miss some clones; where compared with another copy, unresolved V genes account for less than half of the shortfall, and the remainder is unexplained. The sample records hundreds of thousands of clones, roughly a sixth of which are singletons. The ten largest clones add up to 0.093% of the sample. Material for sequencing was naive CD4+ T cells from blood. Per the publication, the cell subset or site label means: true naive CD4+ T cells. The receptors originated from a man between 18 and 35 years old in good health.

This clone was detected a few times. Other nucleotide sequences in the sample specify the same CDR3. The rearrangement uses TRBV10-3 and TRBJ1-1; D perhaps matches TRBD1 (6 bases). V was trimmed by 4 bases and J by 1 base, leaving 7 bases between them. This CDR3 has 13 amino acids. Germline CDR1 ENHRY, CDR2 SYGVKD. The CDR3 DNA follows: TGTGCCATCAGTGGGACAGAGAACACTGAAGCTTTCTTT. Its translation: CAISGTENTEAFF.

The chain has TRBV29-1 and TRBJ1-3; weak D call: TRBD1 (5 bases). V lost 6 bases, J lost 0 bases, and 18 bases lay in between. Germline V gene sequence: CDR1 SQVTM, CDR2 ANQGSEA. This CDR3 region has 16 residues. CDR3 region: CSVQLIQGSSGNTIYF. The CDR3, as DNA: TGCAGCGTCCAGCTGATTCAGGGATCCTCTGGAAACACCATATATTTT.

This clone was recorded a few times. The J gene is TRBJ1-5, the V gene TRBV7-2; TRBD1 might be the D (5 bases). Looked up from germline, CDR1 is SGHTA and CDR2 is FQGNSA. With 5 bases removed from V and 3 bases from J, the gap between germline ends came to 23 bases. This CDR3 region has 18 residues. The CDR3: CASSPVHATGTFNQPQHF. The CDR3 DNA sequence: TGTGCCAGCAGCCCTGTCCACGCTACCGGGACCTTCAATCAGCCCCAGCATTTT. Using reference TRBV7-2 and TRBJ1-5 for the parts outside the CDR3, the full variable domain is GAGVSQSPSNKVTEKGKDVELRCDPISGHTALYWYRQSLGQGLEFLIYFQGNSAPDKSGLPSDRFSAERTGGSVSTLTIQRTQQEDSAVYLCASSPVHATGTFNQPQHFGDGTRLSIL.

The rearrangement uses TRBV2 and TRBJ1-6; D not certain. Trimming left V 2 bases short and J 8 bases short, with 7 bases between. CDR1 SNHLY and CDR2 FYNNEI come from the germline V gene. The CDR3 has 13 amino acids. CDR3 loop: CASSENWDSPLHF. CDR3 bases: TGTGCCAGCAGTGAAAACTGGGATTCACCCCTCCACTTT. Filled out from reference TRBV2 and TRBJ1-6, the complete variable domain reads EPEVTQTPSHQVTQMGQEVILRCVPISNHLYFYWYRQILGQKVEFLVSFYNNEISEKSEIFDDQFSVERPDGSNFTLKIRSTKLEDSAMYFCASSENWDSPLHFGNGTRLTVT.

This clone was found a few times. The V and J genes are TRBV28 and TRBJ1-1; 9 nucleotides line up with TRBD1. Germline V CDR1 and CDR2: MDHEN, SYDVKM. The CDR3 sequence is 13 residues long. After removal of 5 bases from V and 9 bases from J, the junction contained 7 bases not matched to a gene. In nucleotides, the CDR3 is TGTGCCAGCAGTCCTGACAGGGGGATTCAAGCTTTCTTT. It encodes CASSPDRGIQAFF.

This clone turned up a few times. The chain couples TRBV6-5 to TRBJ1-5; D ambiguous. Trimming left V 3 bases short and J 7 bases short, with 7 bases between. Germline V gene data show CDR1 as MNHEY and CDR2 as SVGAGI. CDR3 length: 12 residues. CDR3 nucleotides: TGTGCCAGCAGTTATCCGGGCCAGCCCCAGCATTTT. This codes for CASSYPGQPQHF.

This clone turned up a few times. The CDR3 region is CASSRTDYGYTF. The CDR3 nucleotides are TGTGCCAGCAGTAGGACAGACTATGGCTACACCTTC. The chain has TRBV6-1 and TRBJ1-2; the D gene is possibly TRBD1 (6 bases). The CDR3 is 12 residues long. With 5 bases removed from V and 3 bases from J, the gap between germline ends came to 7 bases. Germline V gene data show CDR1 as MNHNS and CDR2 as SASEGT.

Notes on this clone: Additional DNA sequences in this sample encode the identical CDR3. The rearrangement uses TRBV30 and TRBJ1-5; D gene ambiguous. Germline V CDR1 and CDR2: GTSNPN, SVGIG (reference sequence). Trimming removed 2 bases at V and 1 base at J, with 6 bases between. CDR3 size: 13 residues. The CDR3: CAWSLRSNQPQHF. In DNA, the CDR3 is TGTGCCTGGAGTCTGAGAAGCAATCAGCCCCAGCATTTT.

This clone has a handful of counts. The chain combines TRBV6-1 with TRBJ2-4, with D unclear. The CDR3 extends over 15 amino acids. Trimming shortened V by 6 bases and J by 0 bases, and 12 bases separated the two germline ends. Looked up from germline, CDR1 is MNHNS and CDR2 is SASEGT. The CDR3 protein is CASSAYVLAKNIQYF. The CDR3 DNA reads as TGTGCCAGCAGCGCATATGTTCTAGCCAAAAACATTCAGTACTTC.